These T cell receptor beta chains were read from a single sample in a study of graft-versus-host responses after intestinal transplantation. Their cognate antigens are unknown. Libraries were prepared by immunoSEQ multiplex PCR; TCRdb keeps only in-frame clonotypes and omits some of them. Among 65,000 to 100,000 clones listed, around 92% were seen once. The input for sequencing was unstimulated CD8+ T cells sorted from spleen or lymph node cells, taken before transplant. The receptors derive from a human donor who was the organ donor for an intestinal transplant. The CDR3 runs from the conserved cysteine through the conserved F or W. Each record gives: J gene, clone size, D gene, V gene, CDR3 DNA, CDR3 protein. A D gene is named only where the DNA matches it firmly. Where a row states a size, it is once, few, many or the class of an expanded clone; other rows omit it.

TRBJ2-1	NA	TRBD2	TRBV5-1	TGCGCCAGTAAAGCGGGGGGCAGCTCCTACAATGAGCAGTTCTTC	CASKAGGSSYNEQFF
TRBJ2-3	NA	TRBD1	TRBV28	TGTGCCAGCAGTGCCGGGACAGGAAGTACAGATACGCAGTATTTT	CASSAGTGSTDTQYF
TRBJ2-1	NA	TRBD2	TRBV4-1	TGCGCCAGCAGCCAAGCGAGCGGGGGACCCTACAATGAGCAGTTCTTC	CASSQASGGPYNEQFF
TRBJ1-2	NA	NA	TRBV20-1	TGCAGCCCCCTCCTACCCTATGGCTACACCTTC	CSPLLPYGYTF
TRBJ2-3	NA	TRBD2	TRBV19	TGTGCCAGTAGCCTTAAACTAGCGGATACGCAGTATTTT	CASSLKLADTQYF
TRBJ2-3	NA	TRBD2	TRBV7-9	TGTGCCAGCAGGCAACTAGCGGAGCCCACAGATACGCAGTATTTT	CASRQLAEPTDTQYF
TRBJ2-1	NA	TRBD1	TRBV9	TGTGCCAGCAGCACCCCCCGGACAGGGGGTTTGAGCTCCTACAATGAGCAGTTCTTC	CASSTPRTGGLSSYNEQFF
TRBJ2-3	NA	TRBD2	TRBV10-3	TGTGCCACCTTAGCGGGGGGCCCAGATACGCAGTATTTT	CATLAGGPDTQYF
TRBJ2-7	NA	TRBD2	TRBV7-6	TGTGCCAGCAGCTTACCCCGGGGGGGCAGCTCCTACGAGCAGTACTTC	CASSLPRGGSSYEQYF
TRBJ2-7	NA	NA	TRBV7-9	TGTGCCAGCAGCTTAAGTCTAGTTGGATACGAGCAGTACTTC	CASSLSLVGYEQYF
TRBJ2-1	NA	NA	TRBV7-9	TGTGCCAGCAGCGGCCCCGATGGCGAGCAGTTCTTC	CASSGPDGEQFF
TRBJ2-3	once	NA	TRBV5-1	TGCGCCAGCAGCTTCGGGGGAGATACGCAGTATTTT	CASSFGGDTQYF
TRBJ1-2	NA	TRBD1	TRBV29-1	TGCAGCGTGGGGACAGACCCTAACTATGGCTACACCTTC	CSVGTDPNYGYTF
TRBJ1-3	once	NA	TRBV27	TGTGCCAGCAAAACAGGCATCTCTGGAAACACCATATATTTT	CASKTGISGNTIYF
TRBJ2-2	NA	NA	TRBV6-5	TGTGCCAGCGGTGACAGACCCACCGGGGAGCTGTTTTTT	CASGDRPTGELFF
TRBJ1-1	NA	NA	TRBV19	TGTGCCAGTAGTAGTGGGGCGACTGAAGCTTTCTTT	CASSSGATEAFF
TRBJ2-1	NA	TRBD1	TRBV9	TGTGCCAGCAGCGCGGAGGGACAGGGAGGAGAGGAGCAGTTCTTC	CASSAEGQGGEEQFF
TRBJ2-3	NA	TRBD2	TRBV27	TGTGCCAGCAGTCCTCTCCCGGGGGGGCCAGATACGCAGTATTTT	CASSPLPGGPDTQYF
TRBJ2-2	NA	NA	TRBV4-3	TGCGCCAGCAGCCACGGGACCGGGGAGCTGTTTTTT	CASSHGTGELFF
TRBJ1-2	NA	TRBD1	TRBV13	TGTGCCAGCAGCCCCGGGACAGATCTCTATGGCTACACCTTC	CASSPGTDLYGYTF
TRBJ2-5	NA	TRBD2	TRBV6-1	TGTGCCAGCAGTGAAGGCGGGGGGAGGTTGGAGACCCAGTACTTC	CASSEGGGRLETQYF
TRBJ1-5	NA	TRBD1	TRBV30	TGTGCCTGGAGGGACAGGGGTAGGGATCAGCCCCAGCATTTT	CAWRDRGRDQPQHF
TRBJ1-2	NA	NA	TRBV19	TGTGCCAGTACCCAGGGTGGCGAGGGCTACACCTTC	CASTQGGEGYTF